These 12 T cell receptor beta chains came from one sample sequenced in a study of breast tumors, draining lymph nodes, adjacent tissues. The lymph nodes were axillary draining lymph nodes from breast cancer patients. TCRdb re-analysed the multiplex PCR reads in MiXCR, keeping a single row per CDR3 protein. The sample lists about 89,000 distinct CDR3 sequences, roughly 29% occurring once. Specimen: axillary lymph node tissue. The receptors were sampled from a female donor with breast cancer. Some clones in this sample may be carry-over from other donors' samples.

This clonotype is labeled as medium-sized. The V gene is TRBV29-1, the J gene TRBJ2-3; D may correspond to TRBD1 or TRBD2 (7 bases each). V dropped 4 bases and J dropped 5 bases, with 19 bases sitting between them. Germline CDR1 SQVTM, CDR2 ANQGSEA. The CDR3 sequence is 15 residues long. The CDR3 spells CSVVRQGGNLDTQYF. The CDR3, as DNA: TGCAGCGTTGTGAGGCAGGGGGGGAACTTAGATACGCAGTATTTT.

This clonotype came up a few times. A much larger clone lies a single base off, so this may be a read error. The chain joins TRBV9 to TRBJ2-1; no firm D call. Germline lookup yields CDR1 SGDLS and CDR2 YYNGEE. This CDR3 contains 14 residues. The CDR3 bases are TGTGCCAGCAGCGTAGATGTGGGTGGCAATGAGCAGTCCTTC. Translation gives CASSVDVGGNEQSF.

This clonotype was counted at least ten times. The chain combines TRBV19 with TRBJ1-5, with 7 bases that match TRBD1. The ends lost 4 bases at V and 7 bases at J; junction bases unmatched: 4. Germline values: CDR1 LNHDA, CDR2 SQIVND (reference sequence). This CDR3 comprises 13 residues. The CDR3 region is CASSTRDSQPQHF. The CDR3 bases are TGTGCCAGTAGTACCCGGGACAGCCAGCCCCAGCATTTT.

This clonotype was counted at least ten times. The chain carries TRBV29-1 and TRBJ1-2, with 8 positions matching TRBD1. Germline trimming cut 7 bases from V and 8 bases from J; bases unmatched to any gene: 9. Looked up from germline, CDR1 is SQVTM and CDR2 is ANQGSEA. The CDR3 spans 12 residues. The CDR3 region has the DNA TGCAGCGCCGCATCGACAGGGGAAGGCTACACCTTC. Protein: CSAASTGEGYTF.

This clonotype was detected many times. The chain carries TRBV30 and TRBJ2-3; D unresolved. The V end was cut by 4 bases, the J end by 0 bases, with 11 bases between. CDR3 size: 14 residues. The germline V gene encodes CDR1 GTSNPN and CDR2 SVGIG (reference sequence). Here the CDR3 reads CAWKRSASTDTQYF. CDR3 nucleotide sequence: TGTGCCTGGAAGCGTAGTGCTAGCACAGATACGCAGTATTTT.

J is TRBJ1-2 and V is TRBV20-1, with 9 bases that match TRBD1. Germline trimming cut 3 bases from V and 8 bases from J; bases unmatched to any gene: 7. This CDR3 is built from 13 residues. Germline values: CDR1 DFQATT, CDR2 SNEGSKA (reference sequence). CDR3 region: CSASVGQGGGYTF. DNA for the CDR3: TGCAGTGCTAGCGTGGGACAGGGAGGCGGCTACACCTTC.

Note on this clonotype: A much larger clone differs from this one at a single base, so this may be a read error. This likely comes from a read error, as the CDR3 has no conserved phenylalanine or tryptophan at its end. The V call is TRBV20-1, the J call TRBJ1-1; unclear D gene. Per germline, CDR1 DFQATT and CDR2 SNEGSKA (reference sequence). CDR3 length: 13 residues. V was shortened by 5 bases and J by 1 base, with 11 bases between the two germline ends. The CDR3 bases are TGCAGTGCTCCTTCGACACGGAACACTGAAGCTTTCTTG. Translation gives CSAPSTRNTEAFL.

To note about this clonotype: Possible read error: a much larger clone is one base away. The gene calls are TRBV5-4 and TRBJ1-2; no firm D call. Germline-derived CDR1 and CDR2 are SGHNT and YYREEE (reference sequence). The CDR3 is 12 amino acids. The CDR3 DNA reads as TGTGCCAGCAGCTTGCCTGGAGCTGGCTACATCTTC. It codes for CASSLPGAGYIF.

This clonotype has at least ten counts. The chain recombines TRBV7-2 with TRBJ2-2; D unclear. The CDR3 sequence is 13 residues long. Germline V gene data show CDR1 as SGHTA and CDR2 as FQGNSA. V was clipped by 1 base and J by 5 bases, with 5 bases between them. DNA of the CDR3: TGTGCCAGCAGCTTAGAGCGTACCGGGGAGCTGTTTTTT. Translated: CASSLERTGELFF.

This clonotype was detected many times. Written as DNA, the CDR3 is TGTGCCAGCAGTTCATCTATGAAGGTCTCTAATGAAAAACTGTTTTTT. Amino acid sequence: CASSSSMKVSNEKLFF. The chain links TRBV5-6 to TRBJ1-4; D gene ambiguous. Germline V gene data show CDR1 as SGHDT and CDR2 as YYEEEE. V lost 5 bases and J lost 3, with 17 bases in between. CDR3 length: 16 residues.

This clonotype came up many times. The J gene is TRBJ2-7, the V gene TRBV14, with 12 bases aligning to TRBD2. This CDR3 spans 15 amino acids. CDR1 SGHDN and CDR2 FVKESK come from the germline V gene. Trimming took 4 bases from V and 6 from J; bases not matched to a gene: 7. The CDR3 region is CASSPRLAGVSEQYF. CDR3 nucleotides: TGTGCCAGCAGCCCGCGACTAGCGGGAGTATCCGAGCAGTACTTC.

As to this clonotype: Being one base from a much bigger clone, this may be a read error. The CDR3 nucleotides read TGTGCCAGCAGTCACTCCGGACTAGCGGGAAGGACCTACGGGCAGTACTTC. This sequence encodes CASSHSGLAGRTYGQYF. This chain uses TRBV6-5 with TRBJ2-7; 12 bases match TRBD2. CDR1 is MNHEY, CDR2 SVGAGI, per germline. The CDR3 covers 17 residues.